This T cell receptor beta chain was captured in a study of cytomegalovirus exposure and HLA in healthy donors. V lost 2 bases and J lost 1; bases outside the gene matches: 3. CDR3 size: 15 residues. Per germline, CDR1 SGDLS and CDR2 YYNGEE. The PCR used 60 Vbeta and 13 Jbeta primers. Libraries were prepared by immunoSEQ multiplex PCR; TCRdb keeps only in-frame clonotypes and omits some of them. This table has about 120,000 clones, around 79% appearing once. The sample taken for sequencing was PBMCs. The rearrangement uses TRBV9 and TRBJ2-5; 9 bases align to TRBD2. The TCR sequence derives from a woman aged 40 to 49 in good health and CMV-seronegative. The CDR3 here is CASSVIAGVQETQYF. The DNA for the CDR3 is TGTGCCAGCAGCGTTATAGCGGGAGTCCAAGAGACCCAGTACTTC.